A selection of T cell receptor beta chains follows, all from one sample in a study of human T cells and chemical hapten exposure. In TCRdb, the 5' RACE reads were re-called with MiXCR into one record per CDR3 protein. Altogether some 150,000 distinct CDR3 sequences are present, around 4.1% being singletons, with the ten largest covering around 1.4%. The origin of the receptors is a female donor in good health. CDR3s include the opening cysteine and the closing phenylalanine or tryptophan. Fields, in order: V gene, D gene, J gene, clone size, CDR3 DNA, CDR3 protein. D genes are given only for firm matches. Clone size is given for some rows only: seen once, a few or many times, or a class if the clone is expanded.

>TRBV12-3/TRBV12-4|TRBD1|TRBJ1-5|many
TGTGCCAGCAGCACCTACAGGGGAGGGATAGGGAATCAGCCCCAGCATTTT
CASSTYRGGIGNQPQHF
>TRBV6-1|.|TRBJ2-7|many
TGTGCCAGCAGTGAAGTTGGGGTGCTAGAGTACGAGCAGTACTTC
CASSEVGVLEYEQYF
>TRBV27|.|TRBJ2-1|many
TGTGCCAGCAGTTTGGCTTTGCCCAGGGGGGTTTACAATGAGCAGTTCTTC
CASSLALPRGVYNEQFF
>TRBV18|.|TRBJ1-2|.
TGTGCCAGCTCACCGCTCGAGAGCGACTATGGCTACACCTTC
CASSPLESDYGYTF
>TRBV5-6|.|TRBJ1-5|few
TGTGCCAGCAGCTTGGGTCCACGCGGGGAGCCCCAGCATTTT
CASSLGPRGEPQHF
>TRBV12-3/TRBV12-4|TRBD2|TRBJ2-3|many
TGTGCCAGCAGTTTAGTATCCGGGGGGAGCACAGATACGCAGTATTTT
CASSLVSGGSTDTQYF
>TRBV20-1|TRBD2|TRBJ2-7|few
TGCAGTGCTCTAGCGGGAGACTCCTACGAGCAGTACTTC
CSALAGDSYEQYF
>TRBV5-4|.|TRBJ2-3|many
TGTGCCAGCAGCTTGGCCGGGACATCCGTGGATACGCAGTATTTT
CASSLAGTSVDTQYF
>TRBV5-5|.|TRBJ2-5|few
TGTGCCAGCAGCTGGAACCAAGAGACCCAGTACTTC
CASSWNQETQYF
>TRBV6-1|TRBD2|TRBJ2-1|many
TGTGCCAGCAGGGACAGCGGGGGGGAAACCCGCTACAATGAGCAGTTCTTC
CASRDSGGETRYNEQFF
>TRBV5-6|.|TRBJ1-1|many
TGTGCCAGCAGCTTAGCGGTGGTCTCTGAAGCTTTCTTT
CASSLAVVSEAFF
>TRBV19|.|TRBJ2-3|.
TGTGCCAGTAGTAAAACAGGGAGCACAGATACGCAGTATTTT
CASSKTGSTDTQYF
>TRBV6-2/TRBV6-3|TRBD2|TRBJ2-3|many
TGTGCCAGCAGTTACGGACTAGCGGGGGCAGCAGATACGCAGTATTTT
CASSYGLAGAADTQYF
>TRBV20-1|.|TRBJ1-5|.
TGCAGTGCTAGGGGTCCCAATCAGCCCCAGCATTTT
CSARGPNQPQHF
>TRBV10-3|TRBD1|TRBJ2-7|many
TGTGCCATCAGTGGGACAGGCGATTCCTACGAGCAGTACTTC
CAISGTGDSYEQYF
>TRBV20-1|TRBD1|TRBJ2-1|many
TGCAGTGCCCAGGGAACAGGGGGATACCAGTACAATGAGCAGTTCTTC
CSAQGTGGYQYNEQFF
>TRBV4-2|.|TRBJ1-5|many
TGTGCCAGCAGCCAAGAGGGACCTAGCAATCAGCCCCAGCATTTT
CASSQEGPSNQPQHF
>TRBV5-1|.|TRBJ1-5|many
TGCGCCAGCAGCTTTCGTCCCGGACGTCCTCAGCCCCAGCATTTT
CASSFRPGRPQPQHF
>TRBV4-3|.|TRBJ2-3|many
TGCGCCAGCAGCCAAGCGGCCGGGGGCACAGATACGCAGTATTTT
CASSQAAGGTDTQYF
>TRBV4-2|.|TRBJ2-1|many
TGTGCCAGCAGCCAGTACGACGGTGGGGGTTGGAATGAGCAGTTCTTC
CASSQYDGGGWNEQFF
>TRBV12-3/TRBV12-4|TRBD1|TRBJ1-6|.
TGTGCCAGCAGTTTACTAGGGGACAGGGGGTATTCACCCCTCCACTTT
CASSLLGDRGYSPLHF
>TRBV6-5|.|TRBJ1-1|many
TGTGCCAGCAGTCGGGGGTGGAGTGGCCAGACCGAAGCTTTCTTT
CASSRGWSGQTEAFF
>TRBV13|TRBD1|TRBJ1-6|many
TGTGCCAGCAGCCTAAGACAGGGGATTGATTCACCCCTCCACTTT
CASSLRQGIDSPLHF
>TRBV5-1|TRBD1|TRBJ2-7|few
TGCGCCAGCAGCCCCGGGACAGGAGTTATCTACGAGCAGTACTTC
CASSPGTGVIYEQYF
>TRBV29-1|.|TRBJ2-3|many
TGCAGCGTTGGTAGCGGCTGTACAGATACGCAGTATTTT
CSVGSGCTDTQYF
>TRBV7-2|.|TRBJ1-1|many
TGTGCCAGCAGCTACCGGACAGATGCTGAAGCTTTCTTT
CASSYRTDAEAFF
>TRBV12-3/TRBV12-4|TRBD1|TRBJ1-1|.
TGTGCCAGCAGTCTCGGACAGGGGGCTTTCTTCACTGAAGCTTTCTTT
CASSLGQGAFFTEAFF
>TRBV7-3|.|TRBJ2-1|.
TGTGCCAGCAGCTTAGGACACTACAATGAGCAGTTCTTC
CASSLGHYNEQFF
>TRBV10-3|.|TRBJ1-2|few
TGTGCCATCAGTGTACCACCTAACTATGGCTACACCTTC
CAISVPPNYGYTF
>TRBV9|TRBD2|TRBJ2-3|.
TGTGCCAGCAGCGTAGAGCGGGGGGGCCGTGGGACAGATACGCAGTATTTT
CASSVERGGRGTDTQYF
>TRBV29-1|.|TRBJ2-5|many
TGCAGCGTTGTATCGCCGGGGTTGAGTCAAGAGACCCAGTACTTC
CSVVSPGLSQETQYF
>TRBV28|.|TRBJ1-2|many
TGTGCCAGCAGTCGAATCGGGGGACCGGGCGGCTACACCTTC
CASSRIGGPGGYTF
>TRBV21-1|.|TRBJ2-5|many
TGTGCCAGCAGCAAAGATGGAGCAGGGGGCGTGTATGAGACCCAGTACTTC
CASSKDGAGGVYETQYF
>TRBV7-2|TRBD2|TRBJ2-1|many
TGTGCCAGCAGCTCCCCGGGTACTAGCGGGGGGCGGGGTGGTGAGCAGTTCTTC
CASSSPGTSGGRGGEQFF
>TRBV7-9|.|TRBJ1-2|many
TGTGCCAGCAGCTTAGCCGTACCGGGCCTGGCCTATGGCTACACCTTC
CASSLAVPGLAYGYTF
>TRBV27|TRBD1|TRBJ1-6|.
TGTGCCAGCAGGCAGGGGGCTAGTAATTCACCCCTCCACTTT
CASRQGASNSPLHF
>TRBV6-2/TRBV6-3|.|TRBJ2-5|many
TGTGCCGTCCGGGCCCTAGAGGCCCAAGAGACCCAGTACTTC
CAVRALEAQETQYF
>TRBV15|.|TRBJ1-4|many
TGTGCCACCAGCAGATCCATCGGGTTTGATGAAAAACTGTTTTTT
CATSRSIGFDEKLFF